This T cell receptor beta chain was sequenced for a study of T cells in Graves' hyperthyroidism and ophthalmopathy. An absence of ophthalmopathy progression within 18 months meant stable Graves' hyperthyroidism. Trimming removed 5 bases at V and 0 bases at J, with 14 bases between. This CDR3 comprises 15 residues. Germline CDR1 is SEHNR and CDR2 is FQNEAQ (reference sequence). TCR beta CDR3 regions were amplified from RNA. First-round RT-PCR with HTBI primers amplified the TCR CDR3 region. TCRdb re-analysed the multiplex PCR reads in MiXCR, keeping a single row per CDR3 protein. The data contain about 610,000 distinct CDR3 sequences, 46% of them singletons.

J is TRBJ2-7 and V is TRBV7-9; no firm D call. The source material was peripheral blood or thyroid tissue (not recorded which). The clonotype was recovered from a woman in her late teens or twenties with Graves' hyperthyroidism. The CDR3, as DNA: TGTGCCAGCAGCCCCCCTGAGACCGGCTCCTACGAGCAGTACTTC. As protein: CASSPPETGSYEQYF. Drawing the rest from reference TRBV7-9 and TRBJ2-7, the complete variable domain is DTGVSQNPRHKITKRGQNVTFRCDPISEHNRLYWYRQTLGQGPEFLTYFQNEAQLEKSRLLSDRFSAERPKGSFSTLEIQRTEQGDSAMYLCASSPPETGSYEQYFGPGTRLTVT.